This TCR beta chain comes out of a study of molecular identifiers for immune sequencing clone quantification. In this sample, this clonotype turned up many times. The CDR3 is made up of 17 amino acids. V dropped 6 bases and J dropped 2; count of bases not matched to a gene: 14. Germline CDR1 reads LNHDA; CDR2 reads SQIVND (reference sequence). TCRdb called the PCR reads again in MiXCR, with one record for every CDR3 protein. The sample shows 70,000 to 90,000 distinct CDR3 sequences, roughly 23% of them seen only once. The TCR was taken from a human donor in good health. Some libraries in this study had Jurkat cell RNA spiked in. Sequenced material: naive CD8+ T cells from blood, with Jurkat cell RNA spiked in. As to subset: FACS-sorted CD8+CD4-CCR7+CD45RA+ naive T cells. The chain couples TRBV19 to TRBJ2-3; TRBD1 matches 7 bases. Written as DNA, the CDR3 is TGTGCCAGTAGAGGGGATCGACAGGGAAAGTACACAGATACGCAGTATTTT. This sequence encodes CASRGDRQGKYTDTQYF.